This T cell receptor (beta chain) was documented in a study of blood T cell repertoires in COVID-19. Overall study: PBMCs, B-cell-depleted T cells, or T cells were the source of the cDNA or gDNA that made up the material.

As handled by the study authors: Reference gene primer amplification gave nucleated cell count estimates. Sequenced by immunoSEQ multiplex PCR; TCRdb stores in-frame clones only, minus some. Clone size and the V and J calls come from that table; the DNA yielded D and trimming. The data contain some 250,000 clones, approximately 80% of them seen just once; the ten biggest clones take up 4% to 4.5%. Unmatched junction bases numbered 4, after V lost 0 bases and J lost 0 bases. The CDR3 consists of 18 residues. Germline-derived CDR1 and CDR2 are MNHNS and SASEGT. In its sample, this clone was seen once. The sequenced sample consisted of peripheral blood. The receptor's source is a man aged 60 to 75 with acute or convalescent COVID-19. The chain has TRBV6-1 and TRBJ2-3; TRBD2 matches 12 bases. In DNA, the CDR3 is TGTGCCAGCAGTGAAGCCTTTGGACTAGCGGGGAGCACAGATACGCAGTATTTT. It specifies CASSEAFGLAGSTDTQYF.